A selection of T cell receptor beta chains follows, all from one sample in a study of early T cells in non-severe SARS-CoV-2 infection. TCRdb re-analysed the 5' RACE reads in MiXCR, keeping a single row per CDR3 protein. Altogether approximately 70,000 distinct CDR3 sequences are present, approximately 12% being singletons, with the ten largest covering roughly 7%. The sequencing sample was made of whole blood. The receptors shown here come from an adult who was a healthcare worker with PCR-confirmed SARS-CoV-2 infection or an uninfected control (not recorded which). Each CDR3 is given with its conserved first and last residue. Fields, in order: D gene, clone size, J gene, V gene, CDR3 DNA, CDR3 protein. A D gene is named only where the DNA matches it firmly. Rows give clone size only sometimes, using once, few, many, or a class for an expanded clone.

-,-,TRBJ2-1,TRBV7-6,TGTGCCAGCAGCTCTATAAGTTACTACAATGAGCAGTTCTTC,CASSSISYYNEQFF
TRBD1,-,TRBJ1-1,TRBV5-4,TGTGCCAGCAGCTTCGGAGAGGGGGCGAGAACTGAAGCTTTCTTT,CASSFGEGARTEAFF
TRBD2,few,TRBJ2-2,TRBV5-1,TGCGCCAGCAGCTGGCGGGGGGCCGCAGACACCGGGGAGCTGTTTTTT,CASSWRGAADTGELFF
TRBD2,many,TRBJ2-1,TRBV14,TGTGCCAGCAGCCAAGATTGGGCCGCGGGACTAGTATTCAATGAGCAGTTCTTC,CASSQDWAAGLVFNEQFF
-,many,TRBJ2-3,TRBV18,TGTGCCAGCTCACCACGAACTGTCACAGATACGCAGTATTTT,CASSPRTVTDTQYF
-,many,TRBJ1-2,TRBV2,TGTGCCAGCAGCGCAGACACCTCCTATGGCTACACCTTC,CASSADTSYGYTF
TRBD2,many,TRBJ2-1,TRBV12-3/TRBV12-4,TGTGCCAGCAGTTTTAATCTAGCGGGCCTCAATGAGCAGTTCTTC,CASSFNLAGLNEQFF
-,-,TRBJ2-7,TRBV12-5,TGTGCTAGTGGTTTGATCAACGAGCAGTACTTC,CASGLINEQYF
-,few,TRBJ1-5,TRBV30,TGTGCCTGGAGTGCTTCTGATCAGCCCCAGCATTTT,CAWSASDQPQHF
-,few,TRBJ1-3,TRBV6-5,TGTGCCAGCAGCCGACAGATTTTTCGCTCTGGAAACACCATATATTTT,CASSRQIFRSGNTIYF
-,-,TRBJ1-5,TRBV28,TGTGCCAGCAGTGTAGAGTACGAGCCCCAGCATTTT,CASSVEYEPQHF
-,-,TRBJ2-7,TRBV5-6,TGTGCCAGCAGCCTACCGCTATCCTACGAGCAGTACTTC,CASSLPLSYEQYF
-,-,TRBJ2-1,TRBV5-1,TGCGCCAGCAAGATCCCAGGACCCTCCTACAATGAGCAGTTCTTC,CASKIPGPSYNEQFF
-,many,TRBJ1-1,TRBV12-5,TGTGCTAGTGGTTTGGGACAGATTAACACTGAAGCTTTCTTT,CASGLGQINTEAFF
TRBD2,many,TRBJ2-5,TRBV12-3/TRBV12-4,TGTGCCAGCACCGCTTTGAGCGGGGGGGAAGAGACCCAGTACTTC,CASTALSGGEETQYF
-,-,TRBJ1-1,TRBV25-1,TGTGCCAGCAGTGAATCGAAGGGAGGTTCCACTGAAGCTTTCTTT,CASSESKGGSTEAFF
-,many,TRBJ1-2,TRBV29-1,TGCAGCGTACGAACAGCCAGTGGCTATGGCTACACCTTC,CSVRTASGYGYTF